Listed below are T cell receptor beta chains from one sample, sequenced in a study of blood T cell repertoires in COVID-19. The repertoire was sequenced with immunoSEQ multiplex PCR; TCRdb's copy has only in-frame clones and lacks some. The sample yields around 98,000 clones, approximately 90% seen once. The sample comprised peripheral blood. The receptors were sampled from a man in his 70s with acute or convalescent COVID-19. Both conserved end residues are part of each CDR3.

j_gene	v_gene	CDR3aa
TRBJ2-2	TRBV24-1	CATSAGHGFGELFF
TRBJ1-2	TRBV5-6	CASSFGQGRANYGYTF
TRBJ1-5	TRBV5-1	CASSVGDSRWEPQHF
TRBJ1-2	TRBV3-1/TRBV3-2	CASSQDTIHAGYTF
TRBJ2-2	TRBV11-2	CASSPVGGTGELFF
TRBJ2-1	TRBV5-1	CASTPETWPRRDEQFF
TRBJ1-6	TRBV2	CASMSAGWDSPLHF
TRBJ2-5	TRBV6-1	CASSEGLSGETQYF
TRBJ2-1	TRBV29-1	CSGNGLAGGPANEQFF
TRBJ1-5	TRBV12-5	CASGLEPNQPQHF
TRBJ2-1	TRBV5-1	CASSLLGGPREQFF
TRBJ1-1	TRBV9	CASSVDQGNTEAFF
TRBJ2-5	TRBV9	CASSVDLAGETQYF
TRBJ1-3	TRBV28	CASSFSGGSGNTIYF
TRBJ2-6	TRBV5-4	CASSFPQGSGANVLTF
TRBJ1-2	TRBV28	CASSFGDRAGGYTF
TRBJ2-2	TRBV11-3	CASSPRTGAGELFF
TRBJ1-3	TRBV19	CASTAVTGGGNTIYF
TRBJ1-2	TRBV29-1	CSVETEVRTGNYGYTF
TRBJ1-2	TRBV12-3/TRBV12-4	CASGRQGTGGYTF
TRBJ2-1	TRBV7-9	CASSKGQVGPYNEQFF
TRBJ2-5	TRBV4-1	CASSQPNQETQYF
TRBJ1-1	TRBV9	CASSVTGGAYNEAFF
TRBJ2-2	TRBV23-1	CARSLPGEAGELFF
TRBJ1-1	TRBV7-8	CASSFTGISKSEAFF
TRBJ2-2	TRBV24-1	CATSGRTGAGELFF
TRBJ2-2	TRBV19	CASSIGRGLGTGELFF
TRBJ2-3	TRBV6-1	CASSEGSGVGTQYF
TRBJ1-1	TRBV15	CATSRRDRGEAFF
TRBJ2-5	TRBV6-1	CASSEAKTGQETQYF
TRBJ1-3	TRBV19	CASAIRRSGGNTIYF
TRBJ1-2	TRBV7-8	CASSVSAPNYGYTF
TRBJ1-5	TRBV5-5	CASSPGQPAGNQPQHF